The 4 T cell receptor beta chains reported below all come from one sample, sequenced in a study of T cells in women clearing cervical HPV infection. Generated by immunoSEQ multiplex PCR, the TCRdb table keeps only in-frame clones and is missing some. The table lists around 28,000 clones. The sample was blood buffy coat. These receptor sequences come from a woman aged 18-70 years with a cervical HPV16 infection that either progressed to CIN3+ or cleared (not recorded which).

As for this clone: The missing CDR3 end, 3 residues past where the read stops, is filled in from the germline J gene. The V gene is TRBV7-9, the J gene TRBJ1-1; the D is unclear. The CDR3 has 11 amino acids. V was trimmed by 3 bases and J by 5 bases, leaving 4 bases between them. CDR1 is SEHNR and CDR2 is FQNEAQ in the germline V gene (reference sequence). The CDR3 sequence is CASSFGTEAFF. Partial CDR3 DNA: TGTGCCAGCAGCTTCGGGACTGAA.

About this clone itself: The missing CDR3 end, 3 residues past where the read stops, is filled in from the germline J gene. The genes are TRBV7-2 and TRBJ2-2; 7 bases match TRBD1. The CDR3 is 14 residues long. Germline V lookup: CDR1 SGHTA, CDR2 FQGNSA. The junction had 5 bases not matched to a gene; V was cut back by 5 bases and J by 5 bases. The covered CDR3 bases are TGTGCCAGCAGCCAGGGGGTGGTAACCGGGGAG. This translates into CASSQGVVTGE. The whole CDR3 sequence is CASSQGVVTGELFF.

As concerns this clone: The CDR3 is cut off 3 residues early in the read; its end comes from the germline J gene. The chain couples TRBV19 to TRBJ2-6; TRBD1 matches at 7 bases. The CDR3 is made up of 17 amino acids. After removal of 5 bases from V and 0 bases from J, the junction contained 7 bases not matched to a gene. Germline V lookup: CDR1 LNHDA, CDR2 SQIVND (reference sequence). This CDR3 reads CASSPGQIYSGANVLTF. CDR3 DNA, as far as it was read: TGTGCCAGTAGTCCGGGACAGATATACTCTGGGGCCAACGTC.

Details on this clone: The missing CDR3 end, 3 residues past where the read stops, is filled in from the germline J gene. The V call is TRBV6-2 or TRBV6-3, the J call TRBJ2-7; 7 nucleotides match TRBD1. Trimming took 6 bases from V and 3 from J; bases not matched to a gene: 5. The CDR3 is made up of 13 amino acids. Germline values: CDR1 MNHEY, CDR2 SVGEGT. The CDR3 spells CASRNRQGYEQYF. The covered CDR3 bases are TGTGCCAGCAGAAACCGACAGGGCTACGAG.